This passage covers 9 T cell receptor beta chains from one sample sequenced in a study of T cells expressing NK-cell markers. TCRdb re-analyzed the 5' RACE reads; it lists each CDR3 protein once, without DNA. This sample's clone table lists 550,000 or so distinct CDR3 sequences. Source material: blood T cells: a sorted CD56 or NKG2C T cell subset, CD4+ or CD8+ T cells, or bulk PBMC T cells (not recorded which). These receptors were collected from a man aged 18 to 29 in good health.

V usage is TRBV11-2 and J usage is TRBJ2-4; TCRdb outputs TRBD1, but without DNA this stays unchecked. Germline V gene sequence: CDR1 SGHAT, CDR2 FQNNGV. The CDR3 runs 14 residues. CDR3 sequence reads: CASSSGTGKNIQYF.

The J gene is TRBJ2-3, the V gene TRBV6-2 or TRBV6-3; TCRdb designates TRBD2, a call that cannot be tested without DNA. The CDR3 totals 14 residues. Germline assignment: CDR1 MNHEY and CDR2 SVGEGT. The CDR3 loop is CASKGSGRADTQYF.

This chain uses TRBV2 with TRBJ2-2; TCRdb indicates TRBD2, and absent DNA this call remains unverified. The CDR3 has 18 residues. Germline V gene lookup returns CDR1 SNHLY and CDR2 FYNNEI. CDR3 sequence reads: CASIPGLAGLANTGELFF.

CDR3 in amino acids: CSVRIGTRFPSTQFF. The rearrangement uses TRBV20-1 and TRBJ2-1; absent DNA, TCRdb's TRBD2 call cannot be checked. Looked up from germline, CDR1 is DFQATT and CDR2 is SNEGSKA (reference sequence). The CDR3 covers 15 residues.

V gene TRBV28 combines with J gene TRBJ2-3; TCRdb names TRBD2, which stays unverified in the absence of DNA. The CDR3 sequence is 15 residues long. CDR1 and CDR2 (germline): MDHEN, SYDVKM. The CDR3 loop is CASEVSSGSTDTQYF.

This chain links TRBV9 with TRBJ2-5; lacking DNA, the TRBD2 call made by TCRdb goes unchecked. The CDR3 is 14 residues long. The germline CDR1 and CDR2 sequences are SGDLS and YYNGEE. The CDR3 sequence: CASSVADGRWTQYF. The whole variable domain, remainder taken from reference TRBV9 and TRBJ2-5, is DSGVTQTPKHLITATGQRVTLRCSPRSGDLSVYWYQQSLDQGLQFLIQYYNGEERAKGNILERFSAQQFPDLHSELNLSSLELGDSALYFCASSVADGRWTQYFGPGTRLLVL.

The CDR3 reads CASRGLDTGELFF. This rearrangement joins TRBV5-1 to TRBJ2-2; with no DNA, the TCRdb D assignment of TRBD2 cannot be verified. The CDR3 covers 13 residues. Germline V gene lookup returns CDR1 SGHRS and CDR2 YFSETQ.

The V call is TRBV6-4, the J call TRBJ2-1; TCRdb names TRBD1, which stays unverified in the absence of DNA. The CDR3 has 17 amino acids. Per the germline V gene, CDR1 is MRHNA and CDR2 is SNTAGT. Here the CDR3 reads CASSVHGTTSSYNEQFF.

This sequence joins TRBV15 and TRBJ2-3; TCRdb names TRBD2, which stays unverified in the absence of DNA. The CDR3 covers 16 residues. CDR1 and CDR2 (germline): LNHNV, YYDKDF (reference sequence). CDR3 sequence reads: CATSRDPGGPADTQYF.